This T cell receptor beta chain derives from a study of blood T cell repertoires in COVID-19. Study-level information: PBMCs, B-cell-depleted T cells, or T cells were the source of the cDNA or gDNA that made up the material.

As originally analysed: By means of reference gene primer amplification, nucleated cell counts were estimated. Assay used: immunoSEQ multiplex PCR; TCRdb lists only in-frame clones, some missing. V and J calls plus clone size are reproduced from that table; the DNA served to infer D and trimming. This sample has 200,000 to 300,000 clones, with about 85% found just once. Looked up from germline, CDR1 is SGDLS and CDR2 is YYNGEE. Trimming pared 5 bases from V and 2 bases from J, leaving 19 bases between. The CDR3 totals 16 residues. The material sequenced was peripheral blood. The source is a man aged 60 to 69 with acute or convalescent COVID-19. This chain links TRBV9 with TRBJ2-5, with D uncertain. The CDR3 DNA reads as TGTGCCAGCAGTCTAGGTTACCCTCGCTCACAAGAGACCCAGTACTTC. Translated: CASSLGYPRSQETQYF. The variable domain in full, with the rest retrieved from reference TRBV9 and TRBJ2-5, is DSGVTQTPKHLITATGQRVTLRCSPRSGDLSVYWYQQSLDQGLQFLIQYYNGEERAKGNILERFSAQQFPDLHSELNLSSLELGDSALYFCASSLGYPRSQETQYFGPGTRLLVL.